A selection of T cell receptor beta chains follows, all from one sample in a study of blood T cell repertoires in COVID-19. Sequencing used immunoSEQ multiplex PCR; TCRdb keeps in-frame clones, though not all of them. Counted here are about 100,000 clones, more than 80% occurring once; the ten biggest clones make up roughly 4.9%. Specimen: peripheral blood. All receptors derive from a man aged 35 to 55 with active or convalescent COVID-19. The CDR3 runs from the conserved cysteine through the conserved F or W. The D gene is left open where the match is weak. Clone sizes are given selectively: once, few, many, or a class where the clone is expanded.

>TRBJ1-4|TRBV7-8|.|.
CASSLVRGEANEKLFF
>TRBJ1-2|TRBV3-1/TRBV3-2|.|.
CASSQDPANYGYTF
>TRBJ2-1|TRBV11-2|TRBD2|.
CASSLLAGVLNEQFF
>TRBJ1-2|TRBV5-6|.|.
CASSPTLRGSNYGYTF
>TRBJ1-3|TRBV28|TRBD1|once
CASRPQGAISGNTIYF
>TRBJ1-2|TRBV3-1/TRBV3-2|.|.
CASSQEGRSGYTF
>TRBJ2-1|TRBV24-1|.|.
CATSEYLNEQFF
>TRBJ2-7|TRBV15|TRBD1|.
CATSPGQGPYEQYF
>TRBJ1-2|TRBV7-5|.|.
CARSVTVNYGYTF
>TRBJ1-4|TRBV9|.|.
CASSVRGSNEKLFF
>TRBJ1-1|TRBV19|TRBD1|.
CATRRTGGQAEAFF
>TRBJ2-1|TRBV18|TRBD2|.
CASSPPLGSGLYNEQFF
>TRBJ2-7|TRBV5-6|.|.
CASSYSGTSAYEQYF
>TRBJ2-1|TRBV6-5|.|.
CATRRGHNEQFF
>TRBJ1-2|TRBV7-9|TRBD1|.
CASSMDRGELSLGYTF
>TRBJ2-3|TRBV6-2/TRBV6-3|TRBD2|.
CASSYTGGSTDTQYF
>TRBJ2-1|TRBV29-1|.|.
CSVESVGNSAYNEQFF
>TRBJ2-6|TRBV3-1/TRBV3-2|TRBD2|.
CASSVNFGTSDKTGSGANVLTF
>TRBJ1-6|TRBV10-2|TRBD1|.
CASRGQGNSPLHF
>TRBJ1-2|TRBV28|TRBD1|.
CASSFTDRAYGYTF
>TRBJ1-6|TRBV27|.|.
CASRTGEGPLHF
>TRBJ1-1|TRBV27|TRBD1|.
CASSSTDRARAFF
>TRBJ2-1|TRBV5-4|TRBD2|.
CASSGGTSGFSYNEQFF
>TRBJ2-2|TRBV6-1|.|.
CASSDPRVAINTGELFF
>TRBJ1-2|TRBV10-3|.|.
CAISDYPSYGYTF
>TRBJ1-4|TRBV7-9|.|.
CASSLAGGLREKLFF
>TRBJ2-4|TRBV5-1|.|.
CASSWVTERGPQYF
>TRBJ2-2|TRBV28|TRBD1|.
CASSFLDREGTGELFF
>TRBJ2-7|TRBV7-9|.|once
CASSLRTEQYF
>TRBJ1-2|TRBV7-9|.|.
CAIERVAYGYTF
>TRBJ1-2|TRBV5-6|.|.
CASHTTYGYTF
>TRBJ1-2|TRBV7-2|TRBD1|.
CASSSETGKRSGYTF
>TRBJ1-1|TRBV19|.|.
CASSMPGGRDTEAFF
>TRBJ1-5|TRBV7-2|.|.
CASSFGGRYSNQPQHF
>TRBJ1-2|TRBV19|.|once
CASRIPGLDHYGYTF
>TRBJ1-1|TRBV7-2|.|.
CASSFGAGSTEAFF
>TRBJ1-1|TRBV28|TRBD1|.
CASSFAWGQSFLNTEAFF
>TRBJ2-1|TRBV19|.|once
CASSIPGWNEQFF
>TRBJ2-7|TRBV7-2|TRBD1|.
CASNPGQSSYEQYF
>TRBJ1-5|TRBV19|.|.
CASSIVKGGNQPQHF
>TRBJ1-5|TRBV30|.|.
CAWSLVGSNQPQHF
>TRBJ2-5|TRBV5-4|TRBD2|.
CASSRRTSGGQETQYF
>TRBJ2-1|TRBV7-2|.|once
CASRTGGGSYNEQFF
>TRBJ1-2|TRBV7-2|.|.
CASSLSSGAGGYTF
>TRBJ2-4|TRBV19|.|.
CASSTTHGGNIQYF
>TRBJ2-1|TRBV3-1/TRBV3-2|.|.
CASSQIYTHNNEQFF
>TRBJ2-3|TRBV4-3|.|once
CASSQDRVKTDTQYF
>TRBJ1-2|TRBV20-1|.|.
CSAEQGHGYTF
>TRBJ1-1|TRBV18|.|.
CASSPQRRPEAFF
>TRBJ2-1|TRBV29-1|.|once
CSVGRSDEQFF
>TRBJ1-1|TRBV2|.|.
CASSDSDGYTEAFF
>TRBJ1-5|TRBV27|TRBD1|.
CASRGQGGQPQHF
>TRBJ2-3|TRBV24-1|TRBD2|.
CATSDWGLATDTQYF
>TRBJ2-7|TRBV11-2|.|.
CASSLGVGHESYEQYF